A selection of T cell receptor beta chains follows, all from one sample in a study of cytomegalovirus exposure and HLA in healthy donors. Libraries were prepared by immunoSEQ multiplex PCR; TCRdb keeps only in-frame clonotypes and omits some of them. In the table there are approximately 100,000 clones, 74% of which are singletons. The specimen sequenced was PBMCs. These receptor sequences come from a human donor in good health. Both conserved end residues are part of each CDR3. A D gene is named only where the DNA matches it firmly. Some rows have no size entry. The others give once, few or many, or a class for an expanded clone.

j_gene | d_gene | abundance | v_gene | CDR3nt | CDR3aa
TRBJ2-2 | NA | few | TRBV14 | TGTGCCAGCAGCCAGGACTGGAACACCGGGGAGCTGTTTTTT | CASSQDWNTGELFF
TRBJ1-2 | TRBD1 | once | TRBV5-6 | TGTGCCAGCAGCTTGGGCGTTCAGGGGGACTATGGCTACACCTTC | CASSLGVQGDYGYTF
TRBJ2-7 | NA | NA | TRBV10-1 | TGCGCCAGCAGTGATATCTCGCCGGGCGAGCAGTACTTC | CASSDISPGEQYF
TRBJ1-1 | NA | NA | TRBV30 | TGTGCCTGGACCCCAGGGACATGTGAAGCTTTCTTT | CAWTPGTCEAFF
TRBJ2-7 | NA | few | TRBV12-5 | TGTGCTAGTGGTTTGCCCCGGACAGCGCAGTACTTC | CASGLPRTAQYF
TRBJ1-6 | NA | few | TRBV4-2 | TGTGCCAGCAGCCTCGACACGAGCTCCTATAATTCACCCCTCCACTTT | CASSLDTSSYNSPLHF
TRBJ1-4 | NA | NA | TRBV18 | TGTGCCAGCTCCCCGAGATCCAATAATGAAAAACTGTTTTTT | CASSPRSNNEKLFF
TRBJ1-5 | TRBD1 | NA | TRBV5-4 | TGTGCCAGCAGCCCCGGACAGGGACCCAATCAGCCCCAGCATTTT | CASSPGQGPNQPQHF
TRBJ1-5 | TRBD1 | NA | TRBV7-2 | TGTGCCAGCAGCCCACAGGGGGGCAATCAGCCCCAGCATTTT | CASSPQGGNQPQHF
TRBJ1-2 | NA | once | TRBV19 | TGTGCCAGTAGTCTGACAGCAAACTATGGCTACACCTTC | CASSLTANYGYTF
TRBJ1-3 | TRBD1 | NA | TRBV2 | TGTGCCAGCGTCCCGACAGGGACTGGAAACACCATATATTTT | CASVPTGTGNTIYF
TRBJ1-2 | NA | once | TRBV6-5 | TGTGCCAGCAGTACCCCGGATGGGCTTTGGGGCTACACCTTC | CASSTPDGLWGYTF
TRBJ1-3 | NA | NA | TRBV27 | TGTGCCAGCAGCCTGGCTGGCCGCTCTGGAAACACCATATATTTT | CASSLAGRSGNTIYF
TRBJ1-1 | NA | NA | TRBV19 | TGTGCCAGTAGTTCCCCCCCCCATTCTGAAGCTTTCTTT | CASSSPPHSEAFF
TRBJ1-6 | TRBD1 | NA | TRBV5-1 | TGCGCCAGCAGAAGGGACAGTAATAATTCACCCCTCCACTTT | CASRRDSNNSPLHF
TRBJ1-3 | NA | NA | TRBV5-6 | TGTGCCAGCAGCATTAGGGGGACTGGAAACACCATATATTTT | CASSIRGTGNTIYF
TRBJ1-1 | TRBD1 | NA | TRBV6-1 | TGTGCCAGCACCTTCCTCAGGGGGCGACCCACTGAAGCTTTCTTT | CASTFLRGRPTEAFF